The present entry profiles one T cell receptor beta chain with its context. Its antigen is unknown. The data are from a study of beta chain features in type 1 diabetes. Trimming cost V 4 bases and J 1 base, with 12 bases left between them. Germline V gives CDR1 SGDLS, CDR2 YYNGEE. This CDR3 is 15 amino acids long. Naive, central memory, regulatory and stem cell-like memory cells within the CD4+ compartment were sorted using CD45RO/CCR7/CD25/CD127/CD95/CD27. Findings and caveats of the study: The analysis here could not establish whether HLA type shapes TCRB rearrangement. cDNA-based sequencing might over-represent cells highly expressing TCR. Within each of all four CD4+ subsets, Type 1 diabetes patients had TCRB CDR3s that were moderately but significantly shorter. VDJ junctions in type 1 diabetes patients carried more deletions and fewer insertions.

The isolated RNA, all of it, was reverse transcribed, so expressed TCRB transcripts were what got sequenced. Assay: immunoSEQ multiplex PCR; the TCRdb copy retains only in-frame clones and omits some. The table includes 600,000 to 700,000 clones, approximately 13% detected once. This receptor was identified in a man between 25 and 39 years old with type 1 diabetes. Sequences were obtained from naive CD4+ T cells from blood. The J gene is TRBJ1-5, the V gene TRBV9; D gene unclear. As DNA, the CDR3 is TGTGCCAGCAGCCCAAGTCCTGGGAGCAATCAGCCCCAGCATTTT. Its translation: CASSPSPGSNQPQHF.